Listed below are T cell receptor beta chains from one sample, sequenced in a study of T cells after posttransplantation cyclophosphamide. Sequencing was performed with immunoSEQ multiplex PCR; in TCRdb, only in-frame clones are kept and a portion is missing. The counts give about 7,900 clones, none of them seen only once; 5.5% to 7.5% is held by the top ten. Sequences were derived from PBMCs, sampled after an allogeneic stem cell transplant with post-transplant cyclophosphamide. Source of these receptors: a male patient between 25 and 40 years old who received an allogeneic stem cell transplant from an unrelated donor, was CMV-positive, and had acute and chronic GVHD. Some T cells may possibly be graft donor cells. CDR3s include the opening cysteine and the closing phenylalanine or tryptophan. The D gene is left open where the match is weak. Size is omitted from some rows. Given values are once, few, many or a class for expanded clones.

>TRBJ2-2|16|many|TRBV11-2|TRBD2
CASSGLRGVAGGELFF
TGTGCCAGCAGCGGGTTACGGGGAGTAGCGGGCGGGGAGCTGTTTTTT
>TRBJ2-7|12|many|TRBV29-1|.
CSVRTGGGEQYF
TGCAGCGTTCGGACAGGAGGGGGTGAGCAGTACTTC
>TRBJ2-7|14|many|TRBV27|TRBD2
CASSLSLAGVEQYF
TGTGCCAGCAGTTTAAGTCTAGCGGGAGTCGAGCAGTACTTC
>TRBJ1-1|15|many|TRBV6-5|.
CASSYSANSGTEAFF
TGTGCCAGCAGTTACTCCGCAAATTCAGGGACTGAAGCTTTCTTT
>TRBJ2-5|13|many|TRBV6-2/TRBV6-3|.
CASARSGMETQYF
TGTGCCAGCGCGAGGTCGGGGATGGAGACCCAGTACTTC
>TRBJ2-2|18|many|TRBV10-3|TRBD1
CAISLRTGTGKGTGELFF
TGTGCCATCAGTCTCCGAACCGGGACAGGGAAAGGCACCGGGGAGCTGTTTTTT
>TRBJ1-2|13|many|TRBV19|.
CASSIADLDGYTF
TGTGCCAGTAGTATTGCCGACTTAGATGGCTACACCTTC
>TRBJ2-3|15|many|TRBV7-2|TRBD2
CASSATSGRGDTQYF
TGTGCCAGCAGCGCCACTAGCGGGAGAGGAGATACGCAGTATTTT
>TRBJ2-7|13|many|TRBV6-5|.
CASKGVLSYEQYF
TGTGCCAGCAAAGGGGTTTTATCCTACGAGCAGTACTTC
>TRBJ1-1|15|many|TRBV19|TRBD1
CASSTGQGFVTEAFF
TGTGCCAGTAGTACCGGACAGGGGTTCGTCACTGAAGCTTTCTTT
>TRBJ2-7|20|many|TRBV5-1|TRBD2
CASSFSGLAGEIGSSYEQYF
TGCGCCAGCAGCTTTTCCGGACTAGCGGGAGAAATCGGGAGCTCCTACGAGCAGTACTTC
>TRBJ2-1|14|many|TRBV6-2/TRBV6-3|.
CASSYSTGGNEQFF
TGTGCCAGCAGTTACTCGACCGGGGGAAATGAGCAGTTCTTC
>TRBJ2-2|16|many|TRBV4-3|.
CASSQDRGTITGELFF
TGCGCCAGCAGCCAAGATAGGGGAACTATAACCGGGGAGCTGTTTTTT
>TRBJ1-4|15|many|TRBV28|TRBD1
CASSRTGATNEKLFF
TGTGCCAGCAGTCGTACAGGGGCAACTAATGAAAAACTGTTTTTT
>TRBJ2-4|12|medium-sized|TRBV27|.
CASRQQGGIQYF
TGTGCCAGCAGGCAACAGGGAGGCATTCAGTACTTC
>TRBJ1-1|14|many|TRBV11-2|TRBD1
CASRWTGVSTEAFF
TGTGCCAGCAGATGGACAGGGGTAAGCACTGAAGCTTTCTTT
>TRBJ2-2|13|many|TRBV9|TRBD1
CASRGTEGRELFF
TGTGCCAGCAGGGGGACAGAGGGAAGGGAGCTGTTTTTT
>TRBJ2-3|17|.|TRBV7-2|.
CASSLGGAGRSTDTQYF
TGTGCCAGCAGCTTAGGGGGAGCGGGTCGGAGCACAGATACGCAGTATTTT
>TRBJ1-1|15|many|TRBV7-6|TRBD1
CASSLVSGTGAEAFF
TGTGCCAGCAGCTTAGTGTCTGGGACAGGCGCTGAAGCTTTCTTT
>TRBJ1-1|14|many|TRBV4-3|.
CASSQEGRNTEAFF
TGCGCCAGCAGCCAAGAGGGGCGTAACACTGAAGCTTTCTTT
>TRBJ1-1|14|many|TRBV7-6|TRBD1
CASSPGTANTEAFF
TGTGCCAGCAGCCCCGGGACAGCGAACACTGAAGCTTTCTTT
>TRBJ1-1|14|many|TRBV19|.
CASSTQTVGTEAFF
TGTGCCAGTAGTACCCAAACAGTTGGCACTGAAGCTTTCTTT
>TRBJ1-5|15|many|TRBV12-5|TRBD1
CASGLQTGADQPQHF
TGTGCTAGTGGTCTACAGACAGGGGCGGATCAGCCCCAGCATTTT
>TRBJ2-7|14|many|TRBV5-6|TRBD2
CASSFGGGAYEQYF
TGTGCCAGCAGCTTTGGGGGGGGAGCCTACGAGCAGTACTTC
>TRBJ2-7|15|many|TRBV29-1|.
CSVSSGHRSSYEQYF
TGCAGCGTTTCTTCTGGGCACCGAAGCTCCTACGAGCAGTACTTC
>TRBJ2-7|13|many|TRBV6-1|TRBD2
CAGGTSGSYEQYF
TGTGCCGGGGGGACTAGCGGGAGCTACGAGCAGTACTTC
>TRBJ2-1|13|medium-sized|TRBV9|.
CASSVAGGLEQFF
TGTGCCAGCAGCGTAGCAGGAGGGCTTGAGCAGTTCTTC
>TRBJ1-1|15|many|TRBV6-2/TRBV6-3|.
CASSYSRGVNTEAFF
TGTGCCAGCAGTTACTCACGGGGAGTGAACACTGAAGCTTTCTTT
>TRBJ1-3|14|medium-sized|TRBV7-9|TRBD1
CASSLGRGRNTIYF
TGTGCCAGCAGCTTAGGCAGGGGGCGAAACACCATATATTTT
>TRBJ2-7|17|many|TRBV5-1|TRBD2
CASSRASGGAHSDEQYF
TGCGCCAGCAGCCGAGCTAGCGGGGGGGCTCATAGTGACGAGCAGTACTTC
>TRBJ1-5|15|many|TRBV27|.
CASSLGRQVNQPQHF
TGTGCCAGCAGTTTAGGGAGACAGGTCAATCAGCCCCAGCATTTT
>TRBJ1-3|16|many|TRBV5-6|.
CASSFPQGYSGNTIYF
TGTGCCAGCAGCTTTCCCCAGGGGTACTCTGGAAACACCATATATTTT
>TRBJ2-7|15|.|TRBV27|TRBD2
CASRDSGRGPYEQYF
TGTGCCAGCAGAGATAGCGGGAGGGGACCCTACGAGCAGTACTTC
>TRBJ1-6|14|many|TRBV6-1|TRBD1
CASRAGQDDSPLHF
TGTGCCAGCAGGGCGGGACAGGACGATTCACCCCTCCACTTT
>TRBJ1-5|14|many|TRBV6-6|.
CASRHLQVNQPQHF
TGTGCCAGCAGACATTTACAGGTTAATCAGCCCCAGCATTTT
>TRBJ2-7|15|many|TRBV5-4|TRBD2
CASSPGTSGTYEQYF
TGTGCCAGCAGCCCCGGGACTAGCGGCACCTACGAGCAGTACTTC
>TRBJ1-1|12|medium-sized|TRBV12-3/TRBV12-4|.
CASKFTSTEAFF
TGTGCCAGCAAATTCACCAGCACTGAAGCTTTCTTT
>TRBJ1-1|15|few|TRBV5-1|TRBD1
CASSWSGQVNTEAFF
TGCGCCAGCAGCTGGAGCGGACAGGTGAACACTGAAGCTTTCTTT
>TRBJ2-1|16|many|TRBV7-2|TRBD2
CASSPPGLAGDDEQFF
TGTGCCAGCAGCCCGCCGGGACTAGCGGGAGATGATGAGCAGTTCTTC
>TRBJ1-2|17|many|TRBV5-1|.
CASSPTIAFRTDYGYTF
TGCGCCAGCAGCCCGACCATAGCTTTTCGGACAGACTATGGCTACACCTTC
>TRBJ1-2|14|many|TRBV9|.
CASSVVSGLYGYTF
TGTGCCAGCAGCGTAGTTTCAGGCTTATATGGCTACACCTTC
>TRBJ1-4|14|many|TRBV5-1|.
CASSLEGGNEKLFF
TGCGCCAGCAGCCTGGAAGGGGGTAATGAAAAACTGTTTTTT
>TRBJ2-7|15|few|TRBV30|TRBD2
CAWDSGTSGGGQQYF
TGTGCCTGGGATTCCGGGACTAGCGGGGGGGGGCAGCAGTACTTC
>TRBJ2-4|14|few|TRBV5-6|TRBD1
CASSSQGARNIQYF
TGTGCCAGCAGCTCACAGGGGGCGAGGAACATTCAGTACTTC
>TRBJ2-5|15|many|TRBV6-2/TRBV6-3|.
CASSYSNSFQETQYF
TGTGCCAGCAGTTACTCGAACAGTTTCCAAGAGACCCAGTACTTC
>TRBJ2-7|17|many|TRBV27|TRBD2
CASSLLGGLAGGYEQYF
TGTGCCAGCAGTCTTTTAGGGGGACTAGCGGGAGGGTACGAGCAGTACTTC
>TRBJ2-2|15|medium-sized|TRBV12-3/TRBV12-4|.
CASSSNRVNTGELFF
TGTGCCAGCAGTTCGAACAGGGTCAACACCGGGGAGCTGTTTTTT
>TRBJ2-1|14|medium-sized|TRBV19|TRBD1
CASTSDRGYNEQFF
TGTGCCAGTACCTCGGACAGGGGGTACAATGAGCAGTTCTTC
>TRBJ1-2|13|many|TRBV12-3/TRBV12-4|.
CASSLEGSYGYTF
TGTGCCAGCAGTTTAGAGGGTTCCTATGGCTACACCTTC
>TRBJ2-2|15|many|TRBV6-4|TRBD1
CASSETGDHTGELFF
TGTGCCAGCAGTGAAACAGGGGACCACACCGGGGAGCTGTTTTTT
>TRBJ1-1|14|many|TRBV7-9|TRBD1
CASSFRDSNTEAFF
TGTGCCAGCAGCTTCCGGGACAGCAACACTGAAGCTTTCTTT
>TRBJ2-6|22|many|TRBV12-3/TRBV12-4|TRBD2
CASSPTGRRGGRWNAGANVLTF
TGTGCCAGCAGCCCTACTGGAAGGCGGGGGGGCCGGTGGAACGCTGGGGCCAACGTCCTGACTTTC
>TRBJ2-7|13|many|TRBV5-1|TRBD1
CASSQGARDEQYF
TGCGCCAGCTCCCAGGGGGCTAGAGACGAGCAGTACTTC
>TRBJ1-2|13|many|TRBV6-4|TRBD1
CASSPGTGTGYTF
TGTGCCAGCAGCCCCGGGACAGGGACTGGCTACACCTTC
>TRBJ2-5|17|medium-sized|TRBV27|TRBD2
CASSSTSGTSGSETQYF
TGTGCCAGCAGTTCGACCTCCGGGACTAGCGGGTCGGAGACCCAGTACTTC
>TRBJ2-5|16|medium-sized|TRBV5-4|TRBD2
CASSFLAGGPQETQYF
TGTGCCAGCAGCTTCCTAGCGGGAGGGCCCCAAGAGACCCAGTACTTC
>TRBJ2-3|15|many|TRBV12-3/TRBV12-4|TRBD1
CASRGGQGFTDTQYF
TGTGCCAGCAGGGGGGGACAGGGGTTCACAGATACGCAGTATTTT